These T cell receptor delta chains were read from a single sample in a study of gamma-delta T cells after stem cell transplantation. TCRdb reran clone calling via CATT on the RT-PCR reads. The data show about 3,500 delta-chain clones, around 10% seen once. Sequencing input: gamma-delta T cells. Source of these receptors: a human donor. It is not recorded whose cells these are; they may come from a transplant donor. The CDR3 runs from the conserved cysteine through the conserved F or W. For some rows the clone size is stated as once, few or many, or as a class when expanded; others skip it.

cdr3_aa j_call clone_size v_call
CALGEYDLRGTDKLIF TRDJ1 - TRDV1
CALGAARTDKLIF TRDJ1 - TRDV1
CAFTGGRTSSWDTRQMFF TRDJ3 - TRDV3
CAFSLGIPPSYTDKLIF TRDJ1 few TRDV3
CALGERFPMVILGDVTDKLIF TRDJ1 - TRDV1
CALGELGLFELGDTIPLPDKLIF TRDJ1 few TRDV1
CAFTAPSTPADKLIF TRDJ1 few TRDV3
CASLGRTGGLADKLIF TRDJ1 - TRDV3
CALGELYKSPGGPLTAQLFF TRDJ2 few TRDV1
CALGPPRTSRTDKLIF TRDJ1 - TRDV1
CALGEPVAPTLRDTAQLFF TRDJ2 large TRDV1
CASRTGLPTNGGYFPDKLIF TRDJ1 few TRDV3
CALGELVRDDTDKLIF TRDJ1 few TRDV1
CALGPYLVLGSGDTDKLIF TRDJ1 few TRDV1
CALGEAFLRPRTGAYTDKLIF TRDJ1 - TRDV1
CALGERLRLGSGTAQLFF TRDJ2 few TRDV1
CALGERGVPTLGAPYTDKLIF TRDJ1 few TRDV1
CALGGPLGEGKLIF TRDJ1 - TRDV1
CALGGDKLIF TRDJ1 few TRDV1
CALGAQNPTLPSSGHTDKLIF TRDJ1 - TRDV1
CALGEFIPPLYWGIRSTDKLIF TRDJ1 few TRDV1
CALGELATGGYDGYTDKLIF TRDJ1 few TRDV1
CAASFPTWGYTDKLIF TRDJ1 - TRAV29/DV5
CALGPMPSHQLWGRMTAQLFF TRDJ2 - TRDV1
CASGLRRMGDTGRDTRQMFF TRDJ3 - TRDV3